The rows below give T cell receptor beta chains drawn from one sample of a study of T cell responses to AZD1222 COVID-19 vaccine. Sequencing was performed with immunoSEQ multiplex PCR; in TCRdb, only in-frame clones are kept and a portion is missing. The sample contains 96,000 or so clones, roughly nine tenths of which appear only once. This specimen was peripheral blood, taken on day 0 of AZD1222 vaccination. All receptors come from an adult in good health. CDR3s include the opening cysteine and the closing phenylalanine or tryptophan. Fields, in order: V gene, J gene, clone size, D gene, CDR3 DNA, CDR3 protein. D genes are given only for firm matches. The size of a clone is reported for some rows only, either as once, few or many, or as a class for expanded clones.

TRBV27	TRBJ1-2	-	-	TGTGCCAGCAGCCGACCGAGCGGGGATGGCTACACCTTC	CASSRPSGDGYTF
TRBV3-1/TRBV3-2	TRBJ2-1	-	-	TGTGCCAGCTCCACGGGCAGGACCACCTACAATGAGCAGTTCTTC	CASSTGRTTYNEQFF
TRBV27	TRBJ1-4	-	TRBD1	TGTGCCAGCAGTTTTCAGAGAGGGGGCCATGAAAAACTGTTTTTT	CASSFQRGGHEKLFF
TRBV18	TRBJ2-5	-	-	TGTGCCAGCTCACCCTCCGCTTGGCAGGGTGATCAGACCCAGTACTTC	CASSPSAWQGDQTQYF
TRBV19	TRBJ1-3	-	-	TGTGCCAGTAGTACCGGGGGATCGTCCGGAAACACCATATATTTT	CASSTGGSSGNTIYF
TRBV2	TRBJ1-4	-	-	TGTGCCAGCAAGCCCGGACAGAGCAATGAAAAACTGTTTTTT	CASKPGQSNEKLFF
TRBV19	TRBJ2-3	-	-	TGTGCCAGTAAAGCCCCAGGGCACACAGATACGCAGTATTTT	CASKAPGHTDTQYF
TRBV5-4	TRBJ2-1	-	TRBD2	TGTGCCAGCAGCCCGCCGGGACTAGCAGATCTCGATGAGCAGTTCTTC	CASSPPGLADLDEQFF
TRBV7-3	TRBJ2-3	-	TRBD2	TGTGCCAGCAGCCCAAAGGGACTAGCGGGAGGGGATACGCAGTATTTT	CASSPKGLAGGDTQYF
TRBV7-2	TRBJ2-7	few	-	TGTGCCAGCAGCTTAGATGGCTGGTCCTACGAGCAGTACTTC	CASSLDGWSYEQYF
TRBV5-6	TRBJ2-2	-	-	TGTGCCAGCAGCTGGGACACCGGGGAGCTGTTTTTT	CASSWDTGELFF
TRBV24-1	TRBJ1-5	-	-	TGTGCCACCAGTTCCGCCGGGGAAACTAGCAATCAGCCCCAGCATTTT	CATSSAGETSNQPQHF
TRBV10-3	TRBJ2-5	-	TRBD1	TGTGCCATCAGTGAGTCCCTCCCGGGACAGGGGGGAGAGACCCAGTACTTC	CAISESLPGQGGETQYF
TRBV5-6	TRBJ1-1	-	-	TGTGCCAGCAGCTTGGTTCCAGGACTGAACACTGAAGCTTTCTTT	CASSLVPGLNTEAFF
TRBV29-1	TRBJ2-7	-	-	TGCAGCGTTGGGCGCTCTGCTAGCCGCGACGAGCAGTACTTC	CSVGRSASRDEQYF
TRBV14	TRBJ2-7	-	TRBD2	TGTGCCAGCAGCCACGTCCTAGCGGGGACCTACGAGCAGTACTTC	CASSHVLAGTYEQYF
TRBV9	TRBJ2-7	-	TRBD2	TGTGCCAGCAGCGTCGCCGCGGGGCGGGAGGGCCGTAACTCCTACGAGCAGTACTTC	CASSVAAGREGRNSYEQYF
TRBV28	TRBJ1-4	-	TRBD1	TGTGCCAGCAGGACAGGGGGCGATGAAAAACTGTTTTTT	CASRTGGDEKLFF
TRBV7-3	TRBJ2-1	-	-	TGTGCCAGCAGCTTAGAAGTCAGCCTATACAATGAGCAGTTCTTC	CASSLEVSLYNEQFF
TRBV19	TRBJ1-2	-	-	TGTGCCAGTAGCCTCCAGGATACTATTGGCTACACCTTC	CASSLQDTIGYTF
TRBV5-1	TRBJ1-1	-	-	TGCGCCAGCGGGGCCAGTGGGGGGTACACTGAAGCTTTCTTT	CASGASGGYTEAFF
TRBV7-2	TRBJ1-6	-	-	TGTGCCAGCAGCTTCCGGCAGGGCACCAATTCACCCCTCCACTTT	CASSFRQGTNSPLHF
TRBV12-2	TRBJ2-1	-	-	TGTGCAAGTCGCTTAGATCCGGGACTAGCGGGAGGGCGCGACAATGAGCAGTTCTTC	CASRLDPGLAGGRDNEQFF
TRBV12-3/TRBV12-4	TRBJ1-2	-	-	TGTGCCAGCAGTCCCGGAGTGCACTATGGCTACACCTTC	CASSPGVHYGYTF
TRBV5-4	TRBJ2-5	-	TRBD2	TGTGCCAGCAGTGGGACTAGCGGGATCGAGACCCAGTACTTC	CASSGTSGIETQYF
TRBV3-1/TRBV3-2	TRBJ1-5	-	TRBD1	TGTGCCAGCAGCCAAGATGGGACAGTTCGGAATCAGCCCCAGCATTTT	CASSQDGTVRNQPQHF
TRBV6-4	TRBJ2-7	-	-	TGTGCCACTTCCCCCGGGGCCGAAGGCTCCGAGCAGTACTTC	CATSPGAEGSEQYF
TRBV19	TRBJ1-2	once	-	TGTGCCAGTAGCCAGGACAGTAACTATGGCTACACCTTC	CASSQDSNYGYTF
TRBV6-1	TRBJ2-7	-	TRBD1	TGTGCCAGCAGTGATCGTGGGGACAGGGGTTGGGACGAGCAGTACTTC	CASSDRGDRGWDEQYF
TRBV10-3	TRBJ2-3	few	TRBD2	TGTGCCATCAGTGACGAGGGACTAGCGGGAGCCGATACGCAGTATTTT	CAISDEGLAGADTQYF
TRBV29-1	TRBJ2-7	-	-	TGCAGCGTTGCCCCGACTAGTTCCTACGAGCAGTACTTC	CSVAPTSSYEQYF
TRBV27	TRBJ2-1	once	-	TGTGCCAGCAGTTCCCAGGCCCTCTACAATGAGCAGTTCTTC	CASSSQALYNEQFF
TRBV9	TRBJ2-3	-	TRBD2	TGTGCCAGCTCCCTTATGGGGGGGAGTGCAGATACGCAGTATTTT	CASSLMGGSADTQYF
TRBV7-2	TRBJ2-1	-	TRBD1	TGTGCCAGCAGCTTACGACAGGGGCGCGACAATGAGCAGTTCTTC	CASSLRQGRDNEQFF
TRBV9	TRBJ1-1	-	-	TGTGCCAGCGGAGAGTCGGGGGTGACTGAAGCTTTCTTT	CASGESGVTEAFF
TRBV24-1	TRBJ2-3	-	-	TGTGCCACCAGTGATTCGAGAGATACGCAGTATTTT	CATSDSRDTQYF
TRBV5-1	TRBJ1-1	-	TRBD1	TGCGCCAGCAGCTTACAGGGGAGTAACACTGAAGCTTTCTTT	CASSLQGSNTEAFF
TRBV7-9	TRBJ2-3	-	TRBD2	TGTGCCAGCAGCTTTACGGGAGGGAAAGCAGATACGCAGTATTTT	CASSFTGGKADTQYF
TRBV20-1	TRBJ2-1	-	-	TGCAGTGCTAGTCGTGGGGAGAATGAGCAGTTCTTC	CSASRGENEQFF
TRBV5-1	TRBJ2-2	-	TRBD1	TGCGCCAGCAGCGTCGGACAGGGAAGAGCCGGGGAGCTGTTTTTT	CASSVGQGRAGELFF
TRBV3-1/TRBV3-2	TRBJ2-2	-	TRBD2	TGTGCCAGCAGCCTCACTAGCGGGAGGGCACCCGGGGAGCTGTTTTTT	CASSLTSGRAPGELFF
TRBV6-5	TRBJ1-6	few	TRBD1	TGTGCCAGCAGTTGGACAGGGGCTAATTCACCCCTCCACTTT	CASSWTGANSPLHF
TRBV7-2	TRBJ2-1	-	-	TGTGCCAGCAGGTTAGGCCTAGCAATGAGCAATGAGCAGTTCTTC	CASRLGLAMSNEQFF
TRBV30	TRBJ2-1	few	-	TGTGCCTGGAGTGTAGGCATTCTGGGATCGAATGAGCAGTTCTTC	CAWSVGILGSNEQFF
TRBV7-2	TRBJ2-1	-	TRBD2	TGTGCCAGCAGCAAGATAGCGGGGTGGGCCTACAATGAGCAGTTCTTC	CASSKIAGWAYNEQFF
TRBV28	TRBJ1-5	-	-	TGTGCCAGCAGTTTACAAGGGGCGGATCAGCCCCAGCATTTT	CASSLQGADQPQHF
TRBV6-5	TRBJ2-7	once	TRBD2	TGTGCCAGCCTACCGGGGGGTGGGTACGAGCAGTACTTC	CASLPGGGYEQYF
TRBV4-1	TRBJ2-4	-	TRBD1	TGCGCCAGCAGCCAAGACCCCGGGACAGACATTCAGTACTTC	CASSQDPGTDIQYF
TRBV5-4	TRBJ1-6	-	-	TGTGCCAGCAGCTTGTCTCCGGGTATAGGTAATTCACCCCTCCACTTT	CASSLSPGIGNSPLHF
TRBV28	TRBJ2-2	once	-	TGTGCCAGCAGTGGGGGGTCCGCGAACACCGGGGAGCTGTTTTTT	CASSGGSANTGELFF
TRBV28	TRBJ2-4	-	-	TGTGCCAGCAGTTCCCAGGGGGGGTTGTACTTC	CASSSQGGLYF
TRBV9	TRBJ1-5	-	-	TGTGCCAGCAGTCCCCTTACGGAGGGTCAGCCCCAGCATTTT	CASSPLTEGQPQHF
TRBV6-5	TRBJ2-7	-	-	TGTGCCAGCAGACCTGGGACCGCTGGGGGGTTCGAGCAGTACTTC	CASRPGTAGGFEQYF
TRBV4-3	TRBJ2-3	-	TRBD1	TGCGCCAGCAGCCCTACACAGGGGACAGATACGCAGTATTTT	CASSPTQGTDTQYF
TRBV7-8	TRBJ2-7	-	-	TGTGCCAGCAGCTTAGCGCCGACCTACGAGCAGTACTTC	CASSLAPTYEQYF